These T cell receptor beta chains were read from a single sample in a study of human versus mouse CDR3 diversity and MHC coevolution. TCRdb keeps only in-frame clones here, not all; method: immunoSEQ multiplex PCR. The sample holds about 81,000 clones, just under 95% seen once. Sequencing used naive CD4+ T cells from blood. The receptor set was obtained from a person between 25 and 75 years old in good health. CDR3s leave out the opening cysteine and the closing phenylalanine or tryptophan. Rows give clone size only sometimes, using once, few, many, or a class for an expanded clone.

CDR3 protein: ASSSTAGTGYNNEQF; clone size: once; V gene: TRBV11-3; J gene: TRBJ2-1
CDR3 protein: ASSVEGHLDGYT; clone size: .; V gene: TRBV9; J gene: TRBJ1-2
CDR3 protein: SGGTSGWYNEQF; clone size: .; V gene: TRBV29-1; J gene: TRBJ2-1
CDR3 protein: ASSLLATEKLF; clone size: .; V gene: TRBV7-9; J gene: TRBJ1-4
CDR3 protein: ASSYQKPPSNQPQH; clone size: .; V gene: TRBV6-5; J gene: TRBJ1-5
CDR3 protein: ASSQLDRVEAF; clone size: .; V gene: TRBV7-2; J gene: TRBJ1-1
CDR3 protein: ASSSRGGVQETQY; clone size: .; V gene: TRBV5-1; J gene: TRBJ2-5
CDR3 protein: ASRPPLRETYEQY; clone size: .; V gene: TRBV28; J gene: TRBJ2-7
CDR3 protein: ASSGTTGFEKLF; clone size: .; V gene: TRBV9; J gene: TRBJ1-4
CDR3 protein: ASSESRVGNTEAF; clone size: .; V gene: TRBV25-1; J gene: TRBJ1-1
CDR3 protein: ASSLDGRDYEQY; clone size: .; V gene: TRBV11-3; J gene: TRBJ2-7
CDR3 protein: ASSFDTTNTEAF; clone size: .; V gene: TRBV7-3; J gene: TRBJ1-1
CDR3 protein: SVGNRVGGELF; clone size: .; V gene: TRBV29-1; J gene: TRBJ2-2
CDR3 protein: ASSHRQGIYEAF; clone size: .; V gene: TRBV6-5; J gene: TRBJ1-1
CDR3 protein: ASSLEAGPYEQY; clone size: .; V gene: TRBV7-6; J gene: .
CDR3 protein: ASSTDISSYEQY; clone size: .; V gene: TRBV28; J gene: TRBJ2-7
CDR3 protein: ASTRTGTFSYEQY; clone size: once; V gene: TRBV6-5; J gene: TRBJ2-7
CDR3 protein: AWNGGAYGYT; clone size: .; V gene: TRBV30; J gene: TRBJ1-2
CDR3 protein: AWSLREAAF; clone size: .; V gene: TRBV30; J gene: TRBJ1-1
CDR3 protein: ASSFSQGAGYT; clone size: .; V gene: TRBV5-1; J gene: TRBJ1-2
CDR3 protein: ASSEVLLVNTEAF; clone size: .; V gene: TRBV6-1; J gene: TRBJ1-1
CDR3 protein: ASTNWGTVKYEQY; clone size: .; V gene: TRBV5-6; J gene: TRBJ2-7
CDR3 protein: ASSLGQNQPQH; clone size: .; V gene: TRBV7-2; J gene: TRBJ1-5
CDR3 protein: ASSLARLARNEQF; clone size: .; V gene: TRBV7-8; J gene: TRBJ2-1
CDR3 protein: ASSQDWGLGQGQQY; clone size: .; V gene: TRBV4-2; J gene: TRBJ2-7
CDR3 protein: ASRDQGVTATNEKLF; clone size: .; V gene: TRBV19; J gene: TRBJ1-4
CDR3 protein: ASSAGQGSGANVLT; clone size: .; V gene: TRBV11-3; J gene: TRBJ2-6
CDR3 protein: ASSARGLTEAF; clone size: .; V gene: TRBV7-2; J gene: TRBJ1-1
CDR3 protein: ASSRANEKLF; clone size: .; V gene: TRBV7-9; J gene: TRBJ1-4
CDR3 protein: ASSHTGAMNTEAF; clone size: .; V gene: TRBV4-3; J gene: TRBJ1-1
CDR3 protein: ASSLGGATTNEKLF; clone size: .; V gene: TRBV5-6; J gene: TRBJ1-4
CDR3 protein: ASSSPGLAGDTQY; clone size: .; V gene: TRBV7-3; J gene: TRBJ2-3
CDR3 protein: ASSQEEGGSSYNEQF; clone size: .; V gene: TRBV4-1; J gene: TRBJ2-1
CDR3 protein: ASSQELASDNEQF; clone size: .; V gene: TRBV4-2; J gene: TRBJ2-1
CDR3 protein: ASSASTGTDYGYT; clone size: .; V gene: TRBV6-5; J gene: TRBJ1-2
CDR3 protein: ASSLKAGPNNYGYT; clone size: .; V gene: TRBV7-3; J gene: TRBJ1-2
CDR3 protein: ASRLRQGGYNEQF; clone size: .; V gene: TRBV11-2; J gene: TRBJ2-1
CDR3 protein: ASSEGVAGGPLETQY; clone size: .; V gene: TRBV11-3; J gene: TRBJ2-5
CDR3 protein: ASSPLGFHYGYT; clone size: .; V gene: TRBV4-1; J gene: TRBJ1-2
CDR3 protein: ASSSGGGNQPQH; clone size: .; V gene: TRBV7-2; J gene: TRBJ1-5
CDR3 protein: ASLTGVNQPQH; clone size: .; V gene: TRBV6-5; J gene: TRBJ1-5
CDR3 protein: ASSLNGVGGGDETQY; clone size: .; V gene: TRBV7-3; J gene: TRBJ2-5
CDR3 protein: ASSLTILAGGPGKNIQY; clone size: .; V gene: TRBV7-2; J gene: TRBJ2-4
CDR3 protein: ACLGGAEQY; clone size: .; V gene: TRBV30; J gene: TRBJ2-7
CDR3 protein: AISEMRGQPQH; clone size: few; V gene: TRBV10-3; J gene: TRBJ1-5
CDR3 protein: ASAIGGRANYGYT; clone size: .; V gene: TRBV11-2; J gene: TRBJ1-2
CDR3 protein: ASSRQSTNEKLF; clone size: .; V gene: TRBV6-5; J gene: TRBJ1-4
CDR3 protein: ASSYLRGKYYGYT; clone size: .; V gene: TRBV6-5; J gene: TRBJ1-2
CDR3 protein: ASTPSRTSGNLPSGELF; clone size: .; V gene: TRBV4-3; J gene: TRBJ2-2
CDR3 protein: ATSRQGKNTEAF; clone size: .; V gene: TRBV15; J gene: TRBJ1-1
CDR3 protein: ASSWQGNQPQH; clone size: .; V gene: TRBV28; J gene: TRBJ1-5
CDR3 protein: ASSFPDSFNYGYT; clone size: .; V gene: TRBV5-4; J gene: TRBJ1-2